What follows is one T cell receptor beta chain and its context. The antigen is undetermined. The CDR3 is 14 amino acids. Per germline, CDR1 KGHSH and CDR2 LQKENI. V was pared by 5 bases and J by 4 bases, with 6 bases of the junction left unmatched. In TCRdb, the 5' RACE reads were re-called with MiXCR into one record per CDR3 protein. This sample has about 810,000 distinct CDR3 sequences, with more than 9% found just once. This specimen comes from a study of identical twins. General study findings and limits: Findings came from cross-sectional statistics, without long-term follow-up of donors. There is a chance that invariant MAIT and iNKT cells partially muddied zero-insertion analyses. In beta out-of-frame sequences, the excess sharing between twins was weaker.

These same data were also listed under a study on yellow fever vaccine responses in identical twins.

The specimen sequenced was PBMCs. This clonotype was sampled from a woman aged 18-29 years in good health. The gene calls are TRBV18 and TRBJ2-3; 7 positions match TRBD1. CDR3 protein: CASSITGAADTQYF. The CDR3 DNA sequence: TGTGCCAGCTCAATAACAGGGGCGGCAGATACGCAGTATTTT.